A selection of T cell receptor beta chains follows, all from one sample in a study of identical twins. Via MiXCR, TCRdb re-called the 5' RACE reads, giving one row per CDR3 protein. Among fewer than 350,000 distinct CDR3 sequences listed, less than 9% were seen once. These records were also assigned to another study, of yellow fever vaccine responses in identical twins.

The sample comprised memory (CD45RO+) T cells sorted from blood. The source of these receptors is a woman under 30 in good health. Both conserved end residues are part of each CDR3. The order of the fields is V gene, clone size, J gene, CDR3 protein. Clone size, where shown, is once, few, many, or a class for clones that have expanded.

V: TRBV6-2/TRBV6-3
size: .
J: TRBJ2-7
CDR3: CASSQVRQSSYEQYF

V: TRBV6-1
size: .
J: TRBJ2-3
CDR3: CASSHAGTTGTDTQYF

V: TRBV12-3/TRBV12-4
size: few
J: TRBJ2-7
CDR3: CASTAGWEQYF

V: TRBV4-1
size: many
J: TRBJ2-7
CDR3: CASSQVDRGLNEQYF

V: TRBV9
size: many
J: TRBJ2-7
CDR3: CASSISGTSSYEQYF

V: TRBV6-1
size: .
J: TRBJ2-5
CDR3: CASSEAPGGTLGRETQYF

V: TRBV20-1
size: many
J: TRBJ1-4
CDR3: CSAYDPPLLFF

V: TRBV10-3
size: few
J: TRBJ2-2
CDR3: CAISWQDTGELFF

V: TRBV11-3
size: few
J: TRBJ2-4
CDR3: CASSLSGVNIQYF

V: TRBV28
size: many
J: TRBJ2-7
CDR3: CASSLFQPASYEQYF

V: TRBV6-1
size: few
J: TRBJ2-1
CDR3: CASSVVSLTYNEQFF

V: TRBV4-2
size: many
J: TRBJ2-2
CDR3: CASSQVPERSTGELFF

V: TRBV5-1
size: many
J: TRBJ2-1
CDR3: CASSFGGGADDYNEQFF

V: TRBV20-1
size: once
J: TRBJ2-7
CDR3: CSAREWTGGYEQYF

V: TRBV4-1
size: .
J: TRBJ2-4
CDR3: CASSQDGRARDIQYF

V: TRBV29-1
size: few
J: TRBJ2-2
CDR3: CSATFSGPGELFF

V: TRBV6-2/TRBV6-3
size: many
J: TRBJ2-1
CDR3: CASDQATGGPYNEQFF

V: TRBV6-1
size: .
J: TRBJ2-7
CDR3: CASSGYYEQYF

V: TRBV29-1
size: few
J: TRBJ1-1
CDR3: CSAPGGTYTEAFF

V: TRBV15
size: many
J: TRBJ2-7
CDR3: CATSRDSVTYEQYF

V: TRBV5-1
size: many
J: TRBJ1-1
CDR3: CASSLGGLGNTEAFF

V: TRBV6-1
size: many
J: TRBJ2-4
CDR3: CASSNDRAPKNIQYF

V: TRBV15
size: .
J: TRBJ2-3
CDR3: CATSREGLLGGLTDTQYF